This T cell receptor beta chain came from a study of CD8 T cells in ankylosing spondylitis. General study findings and limits: Made up of 7 to 9 highly homologous variants, a TCR beta motif appeared characteristic of ankylosing spondylitis blood.

The CDR3 extends over 14 amino acids. V gave up 2 bases and J gave up 2 bases, with 8 bases separating them. MiXCR was run by TCRdb on the 5' RACE reads, yielding one entry per CDR3 protein. The top ten clones hold about 0.9% of a sample with under 550,000 distinct CDR3 sequences, around 26% of them seen once. This clonotype has a handful of counts. The antigen remains unidentified. Source material: blood, either unsorted or a sorted T cell fraction (not recorded which). The sequence derives from a male donor with ankylosing spondylitis. This chain links TRBV12-3 or TRBV12-4 with TRBJ2-3, with D hard to call. This CDR3 is CASSLRAFTDTQYF. The CDR3 DNA follows: TGTGCCAGCAGTTTACGAGCTTTCACAGATACGCAGTATTTT.